This T cell receptor beta chain was recovered during a study of blood T cell repertoires in COVID-19. Study-wide context: COVID-19 samples collected from the United States, Italy and Spain covered acute and convalescent phases. From T cells, B-cell-depleted T cells, or PBMCs came the material, which was cDNA or gDNA.

In the authors' workflow: Estimated nucleated cell counts came from reference gene primer amplification. Profiling relied on immunoSEQ multiplex PCR, and the TCRdb table lists in-frame clones only, not all of them. V and J calls and clone size come straight from that table; D and trimming were deduced from the DNA. Found here are around 200,000 clones, roughly 89% of them singletons; the top ten hold around 6.6%. This clone was seen only a few times. CDR3 size: 15 residues. V shed 6 bases and J shed 2 bases, with 19 bases lying between them. The germline gives CDR1 SQVTM, CDR2 ANQGSEA. Sequenced: peripheral blood. This receptor was identified in a man aged 35 to 55 with acute or convalescent COVID-19. V is TRBV29-1 and J is TRBJ1-2; possibly TRBD1 for D (6 bases). DNA for the CDR3: TGCAGCGTCGCGGACAGTGACCTACACAACTATGGCTACACCTTC. This encodes CSVADSDLHNYGYTF.